The table lists the clone carrying this T cell receptor (beta chain) with many counts. This sample is drawn from a study of T-cell memory formation after mild COVID-19. About the research overall: Clustering of TCRs was largely donor specific.

TCRdb reprocessed the 5' RACE reads with MiXCR, giving one entry per CDR3 protein. The table has some 250,000 distinct CDR3 sequences, roughly 17% seen once. The V end lost 5 bases, the J end lost 7 bases, and 15 bases lay between the germline ends. CDR3 size: 13 residues. CDR1 MNHNY and CDR2 SVGAGI come from the germline V gene (reference sequence). The sample comprised PBMCs or a T cell subset sorted from them (not recorded which). The source is a young man who had mild COVID-19 (a few samples of this study predate the infection). Cell type and time point are not known. The chain joins TRBV6-6 to TRBJ2-7; no clear D gene. The CDR3 DNA reads as TGTGCCAGCAGTCTGACGTATCAAGGGGAGCAGTACTTC. Amino acids: CASSLTYQGEQYF.